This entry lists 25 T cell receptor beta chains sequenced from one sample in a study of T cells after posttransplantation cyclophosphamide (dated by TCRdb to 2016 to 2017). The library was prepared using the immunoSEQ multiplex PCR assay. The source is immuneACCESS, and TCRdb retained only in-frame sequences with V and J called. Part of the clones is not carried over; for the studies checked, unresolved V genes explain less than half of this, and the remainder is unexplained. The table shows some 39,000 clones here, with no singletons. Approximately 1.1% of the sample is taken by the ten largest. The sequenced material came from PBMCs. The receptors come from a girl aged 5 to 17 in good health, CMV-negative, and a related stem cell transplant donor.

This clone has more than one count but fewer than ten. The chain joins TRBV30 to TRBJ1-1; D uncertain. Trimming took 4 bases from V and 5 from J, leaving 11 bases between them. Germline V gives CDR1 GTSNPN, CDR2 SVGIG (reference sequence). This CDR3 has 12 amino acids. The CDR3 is CAWIARGTEAFF. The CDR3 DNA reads TGTGCCTGGATTGCGCGGGGAACTGAAGCTTTCTTT.

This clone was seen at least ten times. This chain's CDR3 is CASSDPDRGPGTEAFF. In DNA form, the CDR3 reads TGTGCCAGCAGTGACCCCGACAGGGGCCCTGGGACTGAAGCTTTCTTT. The chain employs TRBV2 and TRBJ1-1, with 8 bases lining up with TRBD1. Trimming took 3 bases from V and 5 from J; bases not matched to a gene: 11. Looked up from germline, CDR1 is SNHLY and CDR2 is FYNNEI. This CDR3 region has 16 residues.

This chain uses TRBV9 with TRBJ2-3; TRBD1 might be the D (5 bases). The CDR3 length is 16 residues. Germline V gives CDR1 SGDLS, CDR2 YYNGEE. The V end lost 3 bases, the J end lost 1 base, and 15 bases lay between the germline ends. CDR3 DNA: TGTGCCAGCAGCGACTTTAGGGGCCTTGGCACAGATACGCAGTATTTT. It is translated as CASSDFRGLGTDTQYF.

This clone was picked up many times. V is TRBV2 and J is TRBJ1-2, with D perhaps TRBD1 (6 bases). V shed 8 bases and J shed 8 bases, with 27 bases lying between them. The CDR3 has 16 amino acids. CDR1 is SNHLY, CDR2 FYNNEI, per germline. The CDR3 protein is CASFTEGGGTEAGYTF. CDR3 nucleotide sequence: TGTGCCAGCTTCACCGAGGGGGGGGGCACCGAGGCGGGCTACACCTTC. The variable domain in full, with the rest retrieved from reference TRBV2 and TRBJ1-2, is EPEVTQTPSHQVTQMGQEVILRCVPISNHLYFYWYRQILGQKVEFLVSFYNNEISEKSEIFDDQFSVERPDGSNFTLKIRSTKLEDSAMYFCASFTEGGGTEAGYTFGSGTRLTVV.

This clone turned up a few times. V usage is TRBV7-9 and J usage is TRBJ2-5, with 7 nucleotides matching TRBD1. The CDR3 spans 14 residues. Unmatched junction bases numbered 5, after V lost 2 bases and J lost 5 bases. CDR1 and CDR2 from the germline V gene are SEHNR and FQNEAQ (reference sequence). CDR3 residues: CASSLFGTDETQYF. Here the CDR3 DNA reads TGTGCCAGCAGCTTATTCGGGACAGACGAGACCCAGTACTTC.

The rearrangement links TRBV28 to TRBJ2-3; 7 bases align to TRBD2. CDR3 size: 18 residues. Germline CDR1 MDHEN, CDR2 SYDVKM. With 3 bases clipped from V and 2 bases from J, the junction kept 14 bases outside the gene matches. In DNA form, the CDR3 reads TGTGCCAGCAGTTTTTGGGCGGGGGAAGTCACCACCACAGATACGCAGTATTTT. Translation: CASSFWAGEVTTTDTQYF.

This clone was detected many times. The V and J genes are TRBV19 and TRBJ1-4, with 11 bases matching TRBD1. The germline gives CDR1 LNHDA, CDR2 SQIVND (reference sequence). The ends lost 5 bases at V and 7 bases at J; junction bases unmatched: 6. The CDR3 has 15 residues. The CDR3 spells CASSGRTGGGEKLFF. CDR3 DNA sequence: TGTGCCAGTAGTGGACGGACAGGGGGCGGTGAAAAACTGTTTTTT.

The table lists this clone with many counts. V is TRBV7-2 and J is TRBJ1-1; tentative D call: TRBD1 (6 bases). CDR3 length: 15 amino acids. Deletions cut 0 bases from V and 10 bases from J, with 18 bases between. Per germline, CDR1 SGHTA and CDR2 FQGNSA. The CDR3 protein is CASSLAGWTDRVAFF. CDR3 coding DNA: TGTGCCAGCAGCTTAGCGGGTTGGACAGACCGAGTAGCTTTCTTT.

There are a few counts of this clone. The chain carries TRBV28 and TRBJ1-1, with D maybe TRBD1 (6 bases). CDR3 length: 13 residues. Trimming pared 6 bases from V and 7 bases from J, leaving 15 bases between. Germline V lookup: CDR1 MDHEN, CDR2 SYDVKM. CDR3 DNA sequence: TGTGCCAGCAGGGCGGACAGCCTCTATGAAGCTTTCTTT. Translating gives CASRADSLYEAFF.

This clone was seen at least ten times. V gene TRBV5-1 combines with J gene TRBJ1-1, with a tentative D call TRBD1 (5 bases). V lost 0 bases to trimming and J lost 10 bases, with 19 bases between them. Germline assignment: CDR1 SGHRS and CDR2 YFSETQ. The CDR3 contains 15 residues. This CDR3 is CASSLGVTENRSAFF. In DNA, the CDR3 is TGCGCCAGCAGCTTGGGAGTGACAGAGAACCGTTCAGCTTTCTTT.

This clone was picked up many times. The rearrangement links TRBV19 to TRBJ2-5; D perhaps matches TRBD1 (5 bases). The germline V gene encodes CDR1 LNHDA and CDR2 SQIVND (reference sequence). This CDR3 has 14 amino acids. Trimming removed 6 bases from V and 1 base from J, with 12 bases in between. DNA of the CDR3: TGTGCCAGTAGAAATACAGGTCTCCAAGAGACCCAGTACTTC. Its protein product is CASRNTGLQETQYF.

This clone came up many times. CDR3 sequence reads: CASSPSIGDTQYF. The CDR3 DNA follows: TGTGCCAGCTCACCGAGTATTGGAGATACGCAGTATTTT. V gene TRBV18 combines with J gene TRBJ2-3; D is ambiguous. This CDR3 spans 13 amino acids. Trimming cost V 3 bases and J 5 bases, with 9 bases left between them. CDR1 KGHSH and CDR2 LQKENI come from the germline V gene.

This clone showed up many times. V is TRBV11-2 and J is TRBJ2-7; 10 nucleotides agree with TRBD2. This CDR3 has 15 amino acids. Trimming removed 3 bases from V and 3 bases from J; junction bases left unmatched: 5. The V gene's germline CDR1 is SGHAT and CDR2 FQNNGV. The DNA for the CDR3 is TGTGCCAGCAGCTTGCCCTTAGCGGGGGGCTACGAGCAGTACTTC. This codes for CASSLPLAGGYEQYF.

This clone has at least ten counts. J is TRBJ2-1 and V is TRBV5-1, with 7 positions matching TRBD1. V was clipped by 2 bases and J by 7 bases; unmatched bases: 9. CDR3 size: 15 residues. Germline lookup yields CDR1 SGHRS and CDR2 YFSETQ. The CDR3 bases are TGCGCCAGCAGCTTTGAACAGGGGTCGTGGAATGAGCAGTTCTTC. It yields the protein CASSFEQGSWNEQFF.

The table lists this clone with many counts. This chain's CDR3 is CASINLSPNTEAFF. CDR3 DNA: TGTGCCAGCATTAATCTCTCCCCGAACACTGAAGCTTTCTTT. The chain carries TRBV6-1 and TRBJ1-1; D is unresolved. Between the trimmed V and J ends, which lost 7 bases and 1 base, there was a span of 13 bases. Looked up from germline, CDR1 is MNHNS and CDR2 is SASEGT. The CDR3 length is 14 residues.

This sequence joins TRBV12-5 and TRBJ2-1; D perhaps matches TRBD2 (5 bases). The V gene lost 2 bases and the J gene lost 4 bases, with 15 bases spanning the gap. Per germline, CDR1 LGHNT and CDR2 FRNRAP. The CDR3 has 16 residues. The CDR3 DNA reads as TGTGCTAGTGGTTTGTCCTCAACTAGTTTATACAATGAGCAGTTCTTC. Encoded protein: CASGLSSTSLYNEQFF. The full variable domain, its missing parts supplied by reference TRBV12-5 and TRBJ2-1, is DARVTQTPRHKVTEMGQEVTMRCQPILGHNTVFWYRQTMMQGLELLAYFRNRAPLDDSGMPKDRFSAEMPDATLATLKIQPSEPRDSAVYFCASGLSSTSLYNEQFFGPGTRLTVL.

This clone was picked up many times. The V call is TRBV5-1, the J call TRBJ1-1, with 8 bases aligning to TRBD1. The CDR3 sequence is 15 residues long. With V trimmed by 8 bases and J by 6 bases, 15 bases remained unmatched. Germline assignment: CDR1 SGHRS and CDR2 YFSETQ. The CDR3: CASTPRTGSGAEAFF. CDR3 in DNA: TGCGCCAGTACGCCGAGGACAGGGAGTGGCGCTGAAGCTTTCTTT.

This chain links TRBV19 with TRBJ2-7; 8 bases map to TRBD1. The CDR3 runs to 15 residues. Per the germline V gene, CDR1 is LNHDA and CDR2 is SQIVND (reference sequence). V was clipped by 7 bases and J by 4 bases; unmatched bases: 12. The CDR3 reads CASTPTGGFVYEQYF. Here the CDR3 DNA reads TGTGCCAGTACCCCAACAGGGGGTTTTGTTTACGAGCAGTACTTC. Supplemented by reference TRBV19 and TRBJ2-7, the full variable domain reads DGGITQSPKYLFRKEGQNVTLSCEQNLNHDAMYWYRQDPGQGLRLIYYSQIVNDFQKGDIAEGYSVSREKKESFPLTVTSAQKNPTAFYLCASTPTGGFVYEQYFGPGTRLTVT.

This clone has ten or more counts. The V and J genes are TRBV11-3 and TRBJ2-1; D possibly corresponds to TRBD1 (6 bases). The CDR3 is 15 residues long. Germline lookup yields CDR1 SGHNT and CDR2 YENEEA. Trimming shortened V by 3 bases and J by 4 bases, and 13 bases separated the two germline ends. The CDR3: CASSFQGRPYNEQFF. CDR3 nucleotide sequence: TGTGCCAGCAGCTTCCAGGGGAGACCGTACAATGAGCAGTTCTTC.

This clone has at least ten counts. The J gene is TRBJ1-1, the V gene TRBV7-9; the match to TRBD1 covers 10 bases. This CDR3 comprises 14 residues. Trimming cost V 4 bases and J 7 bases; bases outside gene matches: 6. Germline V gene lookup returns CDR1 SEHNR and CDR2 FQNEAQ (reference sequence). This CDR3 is CASSSGTGVLEAFF. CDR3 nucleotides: TGTGCCAGCAGCTCCGGGACAGGGGTGCTTGAAGCTTTCTTT.

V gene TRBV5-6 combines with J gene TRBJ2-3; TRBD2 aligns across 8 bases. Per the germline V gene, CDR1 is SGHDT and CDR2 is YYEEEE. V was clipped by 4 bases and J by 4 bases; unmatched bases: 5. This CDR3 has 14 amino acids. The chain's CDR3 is CASSRTSRSDTQYF. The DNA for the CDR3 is TGTGCCAGCAGCCGGACTAGCCGGTCAGATACGCAGTATTTT.

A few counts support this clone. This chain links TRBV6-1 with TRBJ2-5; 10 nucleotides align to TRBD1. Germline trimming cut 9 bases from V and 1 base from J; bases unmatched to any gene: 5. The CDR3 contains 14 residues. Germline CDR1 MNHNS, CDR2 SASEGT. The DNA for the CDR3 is TGTGCCAGTAAGACAGGGGGCAGCCAAGAGACCCAGTACTTC. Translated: CASKTGGSQETQYF.

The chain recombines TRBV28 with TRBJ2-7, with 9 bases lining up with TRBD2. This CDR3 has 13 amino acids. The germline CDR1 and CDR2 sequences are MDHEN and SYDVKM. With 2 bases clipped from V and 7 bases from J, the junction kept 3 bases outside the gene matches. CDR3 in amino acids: CASSLGTSWEQYF. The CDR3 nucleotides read TGTGCCAGCAGTTTAGGGACTAGCTGGGAGCAGTACTTC.

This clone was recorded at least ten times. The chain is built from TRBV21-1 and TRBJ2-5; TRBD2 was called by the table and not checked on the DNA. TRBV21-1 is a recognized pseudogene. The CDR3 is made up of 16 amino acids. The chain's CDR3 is CASSQTSGERGETQYF. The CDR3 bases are TGTGCCAGCAGCCAGACTAGCGGGGAGCGGGGAGAGACCCAGTACTTC.

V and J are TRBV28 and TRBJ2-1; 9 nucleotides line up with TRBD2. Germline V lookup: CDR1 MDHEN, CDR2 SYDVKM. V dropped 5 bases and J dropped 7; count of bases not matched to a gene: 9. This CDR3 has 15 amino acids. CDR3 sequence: CASSVTSGLFNEQFF. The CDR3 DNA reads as TGTGCCAGCAGTGTAACTAGCGGGTTATTTAATGAGCAGTTCTTC.